This T cell receptor (beta chain) was sequenced for a study of early T cells in non-severe SARS-CoV-2 infection (dated by TCRdb to the early 2020s). In the study overall: Because TCR sequencing relied on bulk RNA taken from unsorted whole blood, pairing of alpha and beta chains was not possible. Summary of the overall study and its limitations: Matching against VDJdb was skewed toward anti-spike CD8 responses, likely underestimated virus-specific expansions, and missed private and CD4 specificities.

Many counts were recorded for this clonotype. Its antigen is currently not known. No per-base quality is available; no much larger clone lies one base away. The study was a case-control design nested within a healthcare worker cohort in London, UK, with weekly nasopharyngeal swab PCR tests and blood sampling. Healthcare workers were recruited between 23 and 31 March 2020, during the week of the UK lockdown, and were followed weekly for up to roughly 16 weeks. The CDR3, from cysteine to phenylalanine, totals 17 residues. This entry keeps only the CDR3 DNA: 51 bases, framed from base 1. The germline V gene (reference sequence) gives CDR1 as LGHDT and CDR2 as YNNKEL. V gives up 1 base and J gives up 5 bases, and the segment between their germline ends measures 19 bases. The library was produced with 5' RACE. The run used a NextSeq 500. Unique molecular identifiers were attached to individual cDNA molecules in the TCR library protocol so that sequencing error and PCR bias could be corrected. Both TCR alpha and beta chains were sequenced, and tight co-correlation was observed between alpha and beta sequence abundances in each sample. Regarding the original processing steps: V gene, J gene and CDR3 annotation of TCR sequences was performed with Decombinator V4. Expanded TCRs were defined as changing significantly between any two time points under a Poisson model with p below 0.0001. TCR abundances were normalised to the total number of TCRs sequenced per sample and expressed as counts per million. TRAV1-2 paired with TRAJ12, TRAJ20 or TRAJ33 defined MAIT TCRs, while TRAV10 paired with TRAJ18 defined iNKT TCRs. VDJdb, accessed 1 November 2021, was searched for CMV, EBV and SARS-CoV-2 annotated TCRs, with TCRs annotated for multiple antigens excluded. The raw public reads went through TCRdb reprocessing: fastp at Q25, MiXCR clone calling, in-frame beta chains kept. Each entry merges the rows of one CDR3 protein and shows their most common DNA and genes. None of the V and J calls come from the authors' own analysis; TCRdb made them. The sample includes tens of thousands of distinct CDR3 sequences, with 6% to 7% observed a single time. The biggest ten clones account for roughly 4% of the sample.

The V and J genes are TRBV3-1 and TRBJ2-3; a tentative D match to TRBD2 spans 5 bases. Sample: whole blood. This TCR derives from an adult who was a healthcare worker with PCR-confirmed SARS-CoV-2 infection or an uninfected control (not recorded which). At the DNA level, the sequence is TGTGCCAGCAGCCAAGCCGCTAGCCGAGACCCGAGAGATACGCAGTATTTT. Its translation is CASSQAASRDPRDTQYF.